A single sample is the source of the 7 T cell receptor beta chains below, sequenced in a study of blood T cells in healthy people across ages. A second 7 to 11 cycle PCR used barcoded and J-beta primers. TCRdb re-analysed the 5' RACE reads in MiXCR, keeping a single row per CDR3 protein. Counted here are roughly 720,000 distinct CDR3 sequences, roughly 50% occurring once; the ten biggest clones make up 41%. Sequencing was performed on blood. The receptors derive from a man aged 80 or over in good health.

This chain links TRBV20-1 with TRBJ1-5; D gene ambiguous. V lost 6 bases to trimming and J lost 3 bases, with 12 bases between them. CDR1 and CDR2 from the germline V gene are DFQATT and SNEGSKA (reference sequence). This CDR3 comprises 13 residues. In DNA, the CDR3 is TGCAGTGCCCTAGGGCAGATCAATCAGCCCCAGCATTTT. It encodes CSALGQINQPQHF.

The J gene is TRBJ2-7, the V gene TRBV20-1; possibly TRBD2 for D (5 bases). This CDR3 contains 14 residues. Germline CDR1 DFQATT, CDR2 SNEGSKA (reference sequence). Trimming cost V 0 bases and J 7 bases, with 16 bases left between them. The CDR3 loop reads CSARDSMGVDEQYF. CDR3 DNA sequence: TGCAGTGCTAGAGATTCTATGGGAGTAGATGAGCAGTACTTC.

The J gene is TRBJ2-1, the V gene TRBV7-6; a weak D match, TRBD1 (6 bases). Germline CDR1 reads SGHVS; CDR2 reads FNYEAQ. The V end was cut by 2 bases, the J end by 7 bases, with 15 bases between. This CDR3 contains 15 residues. This CDR3 is CASSLSVRGENEQFF. The CDR3 bases are TGTGCCAGCAGCTTAAGCGTCAGGGGAGAAAATGAGCAGTTCTTC.

J is TRBJ1-2 and V is TRBV9, with a tentative D call TRBD1 (6 bases). The CDR3 has 15 residues. The germline V gene has CDR1 SGDLS and CDR2 YYNGEE. Trimming shortened V by 0 bases and J by 2 bases, and 11 bases separated the two germline ends. CDR3 nucleotides: TGTGCCAGCAGCGTAGGAGCAGGGGCGAACTATGGCTACACCTTC. Translation: CASSVGAGANYGYTF.

This clonotype has just a few counts. The chain is built from TRBV9 and TRBJ2-6; 7 positions agree with TRBD1. This CDR3 region has 16 residues. CDR1 and CDR2 (germline): SGDLS, YYNGEE. Trimming cost V 2 bases and J 2 bases; bases outside gene matches: 4. The CDR3 is CASSVNRGAGANVLTF. The CDR3 DNA reads TGTGCCAGCAGCGTTAACAGGGGTGCTGGGGCCAACGTCCTGACTTTC. Filled out from reference TRBV9 and TRBJ2-6, the complete variable domain reads DSGVTQTPKHLITATGQRVTLRCSPRSGDLSVYWYQQSLDQGLQFLIQYYNGEERAKGNILERFSAQQFPDLHSELNLSSLELGDSALYFCASSVNRGAGANVLTFGAGSRLTVL.

The V gene is TRBV7-2, the J gene TRBJ2-7; 9 bases fit TRBD2. Losses at the gene ends were 5 bases for V and 3 bases for J; bases not matched to a gene: 11. The CDR3 spans 16 residues. The V gene's germline CDR1 is SGHTA and CDR2 FQGNSA. The CDR3 is CASSPGLAAGGYEQYF. The CDR3 region has the DNA TGTGCCAGCAGCCCCGGTTTAGCAGCGGGGGGCTACGAGCAGTACTTC. The variable domain in full, with the rest retrieved from reference TRBV7-2 and TRBJ2-7, is GAGVSQSPSNKVTEKGKDVELRCDPISGHTALYWYRQSLGQGLEFLIYFQGNSAPDKSGLPSDRFSAERTGGSVSTLTIQRTQQEDSAVYLCASSPGLAAGGYEQYFGPGTRLTVT.

The genes are TRBV7-2 and TRBJ2-5; D unresolved. V was trimmed by 1 base and J by 6 bases, leaving 9 bases between them. The CDR3 has 13 residues. CDR1 is SGHTA and CDR2 is FQGNSA in the germline V gene. The CDR3 sequence: CASSLGLGKTQYF. CDR3 sequence (DNA): TGTGCCAGCAGCTTAGGGTTGGGAAAGACCCAGTACTTC.